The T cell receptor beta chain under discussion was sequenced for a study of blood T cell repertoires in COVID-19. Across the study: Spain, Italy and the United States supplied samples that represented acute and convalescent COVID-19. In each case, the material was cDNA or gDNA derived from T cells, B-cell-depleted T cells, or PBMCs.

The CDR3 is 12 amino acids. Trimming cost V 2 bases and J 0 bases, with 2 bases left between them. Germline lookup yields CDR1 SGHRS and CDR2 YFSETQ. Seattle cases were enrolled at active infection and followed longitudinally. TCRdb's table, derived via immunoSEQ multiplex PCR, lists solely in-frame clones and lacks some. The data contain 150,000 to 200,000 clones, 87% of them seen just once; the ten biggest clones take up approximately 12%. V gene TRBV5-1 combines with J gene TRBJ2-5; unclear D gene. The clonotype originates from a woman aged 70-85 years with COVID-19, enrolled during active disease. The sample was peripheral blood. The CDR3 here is CASSFDQETQYF. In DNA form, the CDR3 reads TGCGCCAGCAGCTTCGACCAAGAGACCCAGTACTTC.